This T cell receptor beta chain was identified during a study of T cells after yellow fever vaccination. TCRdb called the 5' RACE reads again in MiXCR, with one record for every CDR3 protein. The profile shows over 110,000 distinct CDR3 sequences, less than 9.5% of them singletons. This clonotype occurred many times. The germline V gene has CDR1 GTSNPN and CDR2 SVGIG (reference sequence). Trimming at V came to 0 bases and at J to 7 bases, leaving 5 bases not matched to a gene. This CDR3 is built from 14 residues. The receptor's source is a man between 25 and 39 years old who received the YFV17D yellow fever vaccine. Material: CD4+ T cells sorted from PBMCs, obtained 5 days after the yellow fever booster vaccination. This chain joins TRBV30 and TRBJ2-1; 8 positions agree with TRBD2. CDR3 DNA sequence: TGTGCCTGGAGTGTACCCGGGAGGGTAAATGAGCAGTTCTTC. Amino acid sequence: CAWSVPGRVNEQFF.